These 14 T cell receptor beta chains were sequenced from one sample in a study of response to subunit inactivated influenza vaccine. TCRdb fed the RT-PCR reads into MiXCR, producing one record per CDR3 protein. The sample gives roughly 570,000 distinct CDR3 sequences, 13% to 15% of which show up once; roughly 10% is in the top ten. The specimen was PBMCs from blood, collected 12 days after vaccination. The receptors come from a man aged 45-60 years who received an inactivated influenza vaccine.

The gene calls are TRBV12-3 or TRBV12-4 and TRBJ1-1, with a weak D call TRBD1 (5 bases). The CDR3 extends over 14 amino acids. The V and J ends lost 3 bases and 6 bases respectively, with 14 bases between them. This CDR3 reads CASSFGGGFAEAFF. CDR3 DNA: TGTGCCAGCAGTTTCGGTGGGGGATTCGCTGAAGCTTTCTTT.

This clonotype showed up just a few times. V and J are TRBV4-2 and TRBJ2-1, with 7 bases that match TRBD1. Germline CDR1 and CDR2: LGHNA and YNFKEQ. J was trimmed by 10 bases and V by 1 base; bases with no gene match: 19. This CDR3 has 18 residues. The CDR3 reads CASSQVSGGAIAPTEQFF. CDR3 in DNA: TGTGCCAGCAGCCAAGTTTCAGGGGGAGCCATCGCGCCAACGGAGCAGTTCTTC.

CDR3: CASSRGLADLQETQYF. DNA of the CDR3: TGCGCCAGCAGCCGGGGACTAGCGGACCTCCAAGAGACCCAGTACTTC. This rearrangement joins TRBV4-3 to TRBJ2-5, with 11 bases matching TRBD2. Germline CDR1 LGHNA, CDR2 YSLEER. V lost 4 bases to trimming and J lost 1 base; unmatched junction nucleotides: 5. The CDR3 totals 16 residues.

This clonotype was recorded a few times. The CDR3 DNA follows: TGCAGTGCTAGAGAAGGGGGACTAGCGGTAGGCACAGATACGCAGTATTTT. Translating it yields CSAREGGLAVGTDTQYF. The gene calls are TRBV20-1 and TRBJ2-3; 11 bases are a match to TRBD2. Germline loops: CDR1 DFQATT, CDR2 SNEGSKA (reference sequence). V was pared by 0 bases and J by 1 base, with 6 bases of the junction left unmatched. This CDR3 is built from 17 residues.

The chain recombines TRBV12-5 with TRBJ2-3; possibly TRBD1 or TRBD2 for D (5 bases each). V was trimmed by 7 bases and J by 6 bases, leaving 17 bases between them. The CDR3 contains 14 residues. Looked up from germline, CDR1 is LGHNT and CDR2 is FRNRAP. The CDR3 DNA is TGTGCTAGTGCCTCCCCAGTCGAGGGGGATACGCAGTATTTT. Protein sequence: CASASPVEGDTQYF.

This clonotype was seen only a few times. The chain links TRBV5-1 to TRBJ2-3; 11 positions match TRBD2. V was pared by 4 bases and J by 4 bases, with 8 bases of the junction left unmatched. The CDR3 consists of 16 residues. Germline V CDR1 and CDR2: SGHRS, YFSETQ. The CDR3 region is CASSPPTSGTADTQYF. The CDR3 nucleotides are TGCGCCAGCAGCCCTCCGACTAGCGGGACGGCAGATACGCAGTATTTT.

The CDR3 is CASSLPDPYEQYF. DNA of the CDR3: TGTGCCAGCAGCTTGCCAGATCCCTACGAGCAGTACTTC. The V and J genes are TRBV5-5 and TRBJ2-7; no reliable D call. Between the trimmed V and J ends, which lost 1 base and 2 bases, there was a span of 7 bases. CDR1 and CDR2 (germline): SGHKS, YYEKEE (reference sequence). The CDR3 contains 13 residues.

This sequence joins TRBV18 and TRBJ2-1, with a tentative D call TRBD2 (7 bases). V was shortened by 2 bases and J by 2 bases, with 10 bases between the two germline ends. There are 15 residues in the CDR3. In germline, CDR1 is KGHSH, CDR2 LQKENI. CDR3 residues: CASSPIGGPYNEQFF. CDR3 bases: TGTGCCAGCTCACCAATCGGGGGGCCCTACAATGAGCAGTTCTTC.

Only a few counts were recorded for this clonotype. The chain couples TRBV7-8 to TRBJ2-5, with 12 bases that match TRBD2. This CDR3 has 19 amino acids. Germline CDR1 reads SGHVS; CDR2 reads FQNEAQ. Trimming took 5 bases from V and 5 from J; bases not matched to a gene: 18. The CDR3 sequence is CASSPTRSSGRATGETQYF. CDR3 in DNA: TGTGCCAGCAGCCCAACGCGATCTAGCGGGAGGGCGACGGGGGAGACCCAGTACTTC. The full variable domain, completed using reference TRBV7-8 and TRBJ2-5, is GAGVSQSPRYKVAKRGQDVALRCDPISGHVSLFWYQQALGQGPEFLTYFQNEAQLDKSGLPSDRFFAERPEGSVSTLKIQRTQQEDSAVYLCASSPTRSSGRATGETQYFGPGTRLLVL.

The chain joins TRBV6-1 to TRBJ1-5; D gene unclear. V lost 2 bases and J lost 3, with 5 bases in between. The CDR3 contains 13 residues. Germline CDR1 reads MNHNS; CDR2 reads SASEGT. The CDR3 DNA reads TGTGCCAGCAGTGAAAATCTCAATCAGCCCCAGCATTTT. This translates into CASSENLNQPQHF.

In this sample, this clonotype turned up a few times. The V and J genes are TRBV3-1 and TRBJ1-2, with a tentative D call TRBD1 (6 bases). This CDR3 is 16 amino acids long. Trimming took 2 bases from V and 4 from J, leaving 17 bases between them. Germline V lookup: CDR1 LGHDT, CDR2 YNNKEL (reference sequence). The chain's CDR3 is CASSQREGGKGYGYTF. The CDR3 nucleotides read TGTGCCAGCAGCCAACGGGAAGGGGGAAAAGGCTATGGCTACACCTTC.

This clonotype was detected only a few times. The gene calls are TRBV12-3 or TRBV12-4 and TRBJ1-2; D perhaps matches TRBD1 (6 bases). This CDR3 region has 14 residues. The V gene lost 2 bases and the J gene lost 8 bases, with 15 bases spanning the gap. The CDR3 DNA reads as TGTGCCAGCAGTTTAAAACGGACAGCTTGGGGCTACACCTTC. Amino acids: CASSLKRTAWGYTF.

The chain carries TRBV28 and TRBJ2-1; 14 bases match TRBD2. The germline V gene has CDR1 MDHEN and CDR2 SYDVKM. V was clipped by 5 bases and J by 8 bases; unmatched bases: 8. The CDR3 loop spans 16 amino acids. The CDR3 region has the DNA TGTGCCAGCAGTAACACGGGACTAGCGGGAGCGTATGAGCAGTTCTTC. Protein: CASSNTGLAGAYEQFF.

The V call is TRBV10-3, the J call TRBJ2-7, with D maybe TRBD1 (6 bases). Trimming cost V 5 bases and J 4 bases, with 9 bases left between them. Germline loops: CDR1 ENHRY, CDR2 SYGVKD. The length of the CDR3 is 12 residues. CDR3 residues: CAISLQGYEQYF. As DNA, the CDR3 is TGTGCCATCAGTTTACAGGGTTACGAGCAGTACTTC.